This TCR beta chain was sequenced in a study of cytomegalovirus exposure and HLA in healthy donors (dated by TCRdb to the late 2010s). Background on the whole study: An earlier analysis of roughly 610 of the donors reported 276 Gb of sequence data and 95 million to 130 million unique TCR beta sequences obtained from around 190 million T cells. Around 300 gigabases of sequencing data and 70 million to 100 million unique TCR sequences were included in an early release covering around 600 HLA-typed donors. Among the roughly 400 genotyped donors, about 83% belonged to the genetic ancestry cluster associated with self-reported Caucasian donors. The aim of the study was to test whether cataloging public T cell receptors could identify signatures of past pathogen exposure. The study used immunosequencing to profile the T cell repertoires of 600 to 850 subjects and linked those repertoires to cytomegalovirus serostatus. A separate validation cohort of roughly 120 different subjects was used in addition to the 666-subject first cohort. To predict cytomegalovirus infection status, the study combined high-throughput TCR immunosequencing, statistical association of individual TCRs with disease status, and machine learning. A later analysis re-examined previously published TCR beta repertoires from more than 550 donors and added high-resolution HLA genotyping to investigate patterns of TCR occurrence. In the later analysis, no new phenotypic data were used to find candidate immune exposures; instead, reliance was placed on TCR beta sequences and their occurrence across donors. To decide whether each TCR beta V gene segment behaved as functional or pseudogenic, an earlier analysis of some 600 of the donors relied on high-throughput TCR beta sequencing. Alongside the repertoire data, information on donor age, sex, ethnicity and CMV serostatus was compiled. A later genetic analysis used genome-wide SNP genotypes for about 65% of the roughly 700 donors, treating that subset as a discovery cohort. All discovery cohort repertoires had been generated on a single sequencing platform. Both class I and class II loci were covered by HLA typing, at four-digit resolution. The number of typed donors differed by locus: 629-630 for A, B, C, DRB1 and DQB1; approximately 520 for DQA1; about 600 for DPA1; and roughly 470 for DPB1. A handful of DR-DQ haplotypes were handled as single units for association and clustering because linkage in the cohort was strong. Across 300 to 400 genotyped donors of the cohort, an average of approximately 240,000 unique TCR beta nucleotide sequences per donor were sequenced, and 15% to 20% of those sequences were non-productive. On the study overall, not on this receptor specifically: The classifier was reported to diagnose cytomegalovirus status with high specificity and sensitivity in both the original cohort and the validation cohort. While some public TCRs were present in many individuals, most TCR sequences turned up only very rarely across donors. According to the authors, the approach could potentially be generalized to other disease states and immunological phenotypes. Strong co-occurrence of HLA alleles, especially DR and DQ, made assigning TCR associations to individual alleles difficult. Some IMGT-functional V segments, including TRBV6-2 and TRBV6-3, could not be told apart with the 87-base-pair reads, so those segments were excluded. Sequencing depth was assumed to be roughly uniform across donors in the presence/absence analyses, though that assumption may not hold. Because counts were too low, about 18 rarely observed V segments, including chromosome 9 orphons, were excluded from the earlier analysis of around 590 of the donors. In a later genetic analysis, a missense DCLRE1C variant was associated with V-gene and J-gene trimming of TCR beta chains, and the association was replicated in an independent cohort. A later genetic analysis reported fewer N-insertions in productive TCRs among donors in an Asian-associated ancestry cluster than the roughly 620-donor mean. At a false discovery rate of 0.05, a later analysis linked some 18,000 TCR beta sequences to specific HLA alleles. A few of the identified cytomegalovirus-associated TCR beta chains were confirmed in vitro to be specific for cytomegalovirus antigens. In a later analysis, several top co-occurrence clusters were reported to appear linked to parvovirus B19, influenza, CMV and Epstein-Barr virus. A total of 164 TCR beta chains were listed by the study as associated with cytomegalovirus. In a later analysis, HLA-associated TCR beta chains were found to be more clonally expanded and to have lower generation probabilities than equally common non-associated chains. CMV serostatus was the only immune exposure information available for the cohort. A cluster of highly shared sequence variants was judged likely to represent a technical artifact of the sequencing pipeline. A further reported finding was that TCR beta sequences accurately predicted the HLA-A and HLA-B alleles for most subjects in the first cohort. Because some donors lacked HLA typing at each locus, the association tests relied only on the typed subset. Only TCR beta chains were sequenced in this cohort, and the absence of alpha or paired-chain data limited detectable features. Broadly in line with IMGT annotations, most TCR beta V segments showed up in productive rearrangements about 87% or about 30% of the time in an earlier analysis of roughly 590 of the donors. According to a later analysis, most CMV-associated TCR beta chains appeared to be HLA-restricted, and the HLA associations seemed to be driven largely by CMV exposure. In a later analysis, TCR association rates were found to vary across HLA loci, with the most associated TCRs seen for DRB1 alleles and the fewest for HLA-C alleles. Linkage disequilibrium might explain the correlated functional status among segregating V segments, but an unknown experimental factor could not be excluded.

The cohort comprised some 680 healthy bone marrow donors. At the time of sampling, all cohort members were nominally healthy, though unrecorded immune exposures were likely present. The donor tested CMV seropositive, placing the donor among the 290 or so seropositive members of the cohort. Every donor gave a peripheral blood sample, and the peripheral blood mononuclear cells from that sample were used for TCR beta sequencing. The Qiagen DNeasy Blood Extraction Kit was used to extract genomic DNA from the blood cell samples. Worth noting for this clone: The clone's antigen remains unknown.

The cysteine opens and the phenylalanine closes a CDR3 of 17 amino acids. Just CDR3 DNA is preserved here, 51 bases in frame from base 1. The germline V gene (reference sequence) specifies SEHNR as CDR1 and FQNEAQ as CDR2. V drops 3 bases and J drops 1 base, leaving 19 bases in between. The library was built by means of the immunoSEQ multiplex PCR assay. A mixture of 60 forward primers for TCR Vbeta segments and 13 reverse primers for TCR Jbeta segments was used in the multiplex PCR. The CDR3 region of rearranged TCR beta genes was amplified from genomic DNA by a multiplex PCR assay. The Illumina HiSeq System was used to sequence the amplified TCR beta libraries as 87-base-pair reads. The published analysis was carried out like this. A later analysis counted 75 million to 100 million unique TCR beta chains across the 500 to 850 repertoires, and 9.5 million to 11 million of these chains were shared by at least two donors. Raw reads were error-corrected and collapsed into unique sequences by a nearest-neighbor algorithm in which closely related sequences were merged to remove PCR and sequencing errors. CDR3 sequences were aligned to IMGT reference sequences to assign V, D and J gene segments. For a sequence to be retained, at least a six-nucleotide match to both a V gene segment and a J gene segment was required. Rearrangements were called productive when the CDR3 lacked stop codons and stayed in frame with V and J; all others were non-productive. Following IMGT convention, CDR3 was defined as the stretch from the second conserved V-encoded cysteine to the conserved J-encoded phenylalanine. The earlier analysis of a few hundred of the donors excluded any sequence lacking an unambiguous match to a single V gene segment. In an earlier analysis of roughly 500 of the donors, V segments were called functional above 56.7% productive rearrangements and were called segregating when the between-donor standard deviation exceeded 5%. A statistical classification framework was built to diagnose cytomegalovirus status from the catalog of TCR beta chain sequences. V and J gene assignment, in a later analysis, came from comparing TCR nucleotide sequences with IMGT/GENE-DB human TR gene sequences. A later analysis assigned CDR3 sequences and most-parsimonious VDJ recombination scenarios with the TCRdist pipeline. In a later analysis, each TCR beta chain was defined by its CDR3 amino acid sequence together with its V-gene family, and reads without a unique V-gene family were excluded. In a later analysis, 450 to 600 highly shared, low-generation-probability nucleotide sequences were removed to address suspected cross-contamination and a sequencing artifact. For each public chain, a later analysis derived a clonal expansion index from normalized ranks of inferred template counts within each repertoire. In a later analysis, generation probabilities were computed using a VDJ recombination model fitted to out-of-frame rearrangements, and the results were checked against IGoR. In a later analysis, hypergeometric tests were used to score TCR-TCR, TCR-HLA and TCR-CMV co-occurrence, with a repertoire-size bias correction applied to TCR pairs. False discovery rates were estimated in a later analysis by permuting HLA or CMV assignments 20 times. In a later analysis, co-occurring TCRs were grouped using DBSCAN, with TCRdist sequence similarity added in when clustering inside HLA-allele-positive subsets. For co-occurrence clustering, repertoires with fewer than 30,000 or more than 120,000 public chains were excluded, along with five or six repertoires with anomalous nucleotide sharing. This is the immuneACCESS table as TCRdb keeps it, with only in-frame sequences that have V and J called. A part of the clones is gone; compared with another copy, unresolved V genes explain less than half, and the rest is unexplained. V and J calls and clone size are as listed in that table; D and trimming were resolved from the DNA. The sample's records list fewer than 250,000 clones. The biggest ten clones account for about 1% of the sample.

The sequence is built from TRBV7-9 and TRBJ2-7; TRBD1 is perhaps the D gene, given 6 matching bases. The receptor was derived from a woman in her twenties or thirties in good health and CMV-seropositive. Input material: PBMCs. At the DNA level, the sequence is TGTGCCAGCAGCTTGTCTCTTTTCCGGGACAAGTCCTACGAGCAGTACTTC. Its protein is CASSLSLFRDKSYEQYF.